These 24 T cell receptor beta chains came from one sample sequenced in a study of T cell changes during pregnancy in multiple sclerosis. TCRdb keeps only in-frame clones here, not all; method: immunoSEQ multiplex PCR. In the table there are about 74,000 clones, about nine tenths of which are singletons. The material sequenced was peripheral blood, taken after pregnancy. Receptors originate from a female donor in good health, enrolled as a control in a pregnancy study.

This clone appeared a single time. The chain carries TRBV6-4 and TRBJ1-1; 7 bases are a match to TRBD1. The V gene's germline CDR1 is MRHNA and CDR2 SNTAGT. There are 14 residues in the CDR3. With V trimmed by 7 bases and J by 0 bases, 5 bases remained unmatched. DNA for the CDR3: TGTGCCAGCACTGGGGGACAGATGAACACTGAAGCTTTCTTT. Translating it yields CASTGGQMNTEAFF.

The gene calls are TRBV5-1 and TRBJ2-3; TRBD2 matches at 8 bases. Germline CDR1 and CDR2: SGHRS and YFSETQ. The CDR3 is 14 residues long. The J segment lost 4 bases and the V segment lost 2 bases, leaving 3 bases of the junction unmatched. CDR3 DNA: TGCGCCAGCAGCTTCGGACTAGCCGCAGATACGCAGTATTTT. Its protein is CASSFGLAADTQYF.

The chain has TRBV5-1 and TRBJ2-7; 7 nucleotides line up with TRBD1. CDR3 length: 13 amino acids. V was clipped by 7 bases and J by 6 bases; unmatched bases: 10. In germline, CDR1 is SGHRS, CDR2 YFSETQ. The CDR3 region is CASSPRAGGEQYF. Here the CDR3 DNA reads TGCGCCAGCTCACCGAGGGCAGGGGGCGAGCAGTACTTC.

The chain has TRBV27 and TRBJ1-4; D uncertain. Trimming pared 5 bases from V and 0 bases from J, leaving 13 bases between. The germline V gene encodes CDR1 MNHEY and CDR2 SMNVEV (reference sequence). CDR3 size: 16 residues. CDR3 amino acids: CASSRATHSTNEKLFF. The CDR3 DNA reads as TGTGCCAGCAGTCGAGCCACTCATTCAACTAATGAAAAACTGTTTTTT.

The genes are TRBV9 and TRBJ2-2, with D tentatively TRBD2 (5 bases). V lost 4 bases and J lost 7, with 14 bases in between. This CDR3 comprises 14 residues. From germline, CDR1 is SGDLS and CDR2 YYNGEE. CDR3 sequence (DNA): TGTGCCAGCAGCCCCCGGGGATGGGGCGGGGAGCTGTTTTTT. It yields the protein CASSPRGWGGELFF.

The rearrangement joins TRBV5-4 to TRBJ2-7, with 10 bases that match TRBD1. The CDR3 spans 13 residues. V lost 4 bases and J lost 3; bases outside the gene matches: 1. CDR1 is SGHNT and CDR2 is YYREEE in the germline V gene (reference sequence). The CDR3 region has the DNA TGTGCCAGCAGCCGGGACAGGGGCTACGAGCAGTACTTC. Translating it yields CASSRDRGYEQYF.

V is TRBV11-2 and J is TRBJ2-1, with a possible D match to TRBD2 (5 bases). CDR1 is SGHAT, CDR2 FQNNGV, per germline. This CDR3 has 15 amino acids. Trimming removed 4 bases at V and 0 bases at J, with 10 bases between. The CDR3 sequence is CASSSRESSYNEQFF. The CDR3 coding sequence is TGTGCCAGCAGCTCAAGGGAGAGCTCCTACAATGAGCAGTTCTTC.

CDR3 sequence: CASSWGLDRTGELFF. For the CDR3, the DNA is TGCGCCAGCAGCTGGGGGCTAGATCGCACCGGGGAGCTGTTTTTT. The rearrangement links TRBV5-1 to TRBJ2-2; D is perhaps TRBD1 (6 bases). The length of the CDR3 is 15 residues. The V gene lost 3 bases and the J gene lost 4 bases, with 13 bases spanning the gap. Germline V lookup: CDR1 SGHRS, CDR2 YFSETQ.

The chain recombines TRBV14 with TRBJ1-2; TRBD1 agrees at 10 bases. Trimming removed 4 bases from V and 7 bases from J; junction bases left unmatched: 6. This CDR3 is built from 14 residues. From germline, CDR1 is SGHDN and CDR2 FVKESK. This chain's CDR3 is CASSRTGTGVGYTF. As DNA, the CDR3 is TGTGCCAGCAGCCGTACCGGGACAGGGGTTGGCTACACCTTC.

This chain links TRBV6-1 with TRBJ2-1; 10 nucleotides align to TRBD2. V shed 5 bases, J shed 8 bases, and the junction held 9 bases outside the gene matches. The CDR3 covers 15 residues. Germline V lookup: CDR1 MNHNS, CDR2 SASEGT. DNA of the CDR3: TGTGCCAGCAGTCATCTAGCGGGAGAAGTGGATGAGCAGTTCTTC. Protein sequence: CASSHLAGEVDEQFF.

The chain carries TRBV7-9 and TRBJ2-7, with 9 nucleotides matching TRBD2. This CDR3 is built from 15 residues. With V trimmed by 4 bases and J by 5 bases, 9 bases remained unmatched. Germline values: CDR1 SEHNR, CDR2 FQNEAQ (reference sequence). The CDR3 DNA reads as TGTGCCAGCAGCTCGCGTCTAGCGGGGTCGCACGAGCAGTACTTC. Its translation: CASSSRLAGSHEQYF.

V usage is TRBV19 and J usage is TRBJ2-1, with 8 nucleotides matching TRBD1. The CDR3 contains 14 residues. Losses at the gene ends were 3 bases for V and 7 bases for J; bases not matched to a gene: 5. In germline, CDR1 is LNHDA, CDR2 SQIVND (reference sequence). CDR3 bases: TGTGCCAGTAGTATCAGGACAGGGAGGAATGAGCAGTTCTTC. It is translated as CASSIRTGRNEQFF.

The chain joins TRBV28 to TRBJ1-2; D perhaps matches TRBD1 (5 bases). CDR1 MDHEN and CDR2 SYDVKM come from the germline V gene. This CDR3 is built from 14 residues. V was pared by 5 bases and J by 4 bases, with 14 bases between. The CDR3 sequence is CASSLGAGGYGYTF. The DNA for the CDR3 is TGTGCCAGCAGTCTAGGGGCGGGGGGCTATGGCTACACCTTC.

CDR3 residues: CAIRGLFNTEAFF. CDR3 nucleotides: TGTGCCATCAGGGGGCTATTCAACACTGAAGCTTTCTTT. The rearrangement links TRBV10-3 to TRBJ1-1; TRBD1 is a possible D gene (5 bases). V lost 6 bases, J lost 2 bases, and 10 bases lay in between. The CDR3 extends over 13 amino acids. From germline, CDR1 is ENHRY and CDR2 SYGVKD.

J is TRBJ2-7 and V is TRBV10-1; TRBD2 is a possible D gene (5 bases). Per germline, CDR1 WNHNN and CDR2 SYGVQD (reference sequence). V was cut by 6 bases and J by 6 bases, with 12 bases left in between. The CDR3 consists of 12 residues. CDR3 DNA: TGCGCCAGCAGGAGGGTCTGGGGCGAGCAGTACTTC. Amino acids: CASRRVWGEQYF.

The V and J genes are TRBV2 and TRBJ1-1, with TRBD1 as a possible D gene (6 bases). CDR1 and CDR2 from the germline V gene are SNHLY and FYNNEI. The V end lost 6 bases, the J end lost 0 bases, and 11 bases lay between the germline ends. The CDR3 runs 14 residues. DNA for the CDR3: TGTGCCAGCAGCCCCGGGACACTGAACACTGAAGCTTTCTTT. Its protein product is CASSPGTLNTEAFF.

V and J are TRBV28 and TRBJ2-7; 9 nucleotides agree with TRBD2. The CDR3 covers 15 residues. The V gene's germline CDR1 is MDHEN and CDR2 SYDVKM. The V gene end was trimmed by 2 bases and the J gene end by 3 bases; junction bases not matched to a gene: 5. The CDR3 coding sequence is TGTGCCAGCAGTTTACTGGTAGCGGGAGTCTACGAGCAGTACTTC. Its protein is CASSLLVAGVYEQYF.

The chain joins TRBV10-1 to TRBJ2-7; perhaps TRBD1 as D (5 bases). This CDR3 is built from 15 residues. Germline V gene data show CDR1 as WNHNN and CDR2 as SYGVQD (reference sequence). V lost 3 bases and J 6 bases, leaving 18 bases between the germline ends. The CDR3 reads CASSESRTGFPEQYF. The CDR3 DNA follows: TGCGCCAGCAGTGAATCAAGAACAGGTTTTCCCGAGCAGTACTTC.

The chain has TRBV5-6 and TRBJ1-2; D may be TRBD1 (5 bases). The CDR3 sequence is 12 residues long. Germline CDR1 reads SGHDT; CDR2 reads YYEEEE. With 5 bases removed from V and 7 bases from J, the gap between germline ends came to 12 bases. CDR3 region: CASRPTGGGYTF. DNA of the CDR3: TGTGCCAGCAGGCCGACGGGGGGTGGCTACACCTTC.

V usage is TRBV5-1 and J usage is TRBJ2-5; the D gene is possibly TRBD2 (6 bases). Germline V gene data show CDR1 as SGHRS and CDR2 as YFSETQ. The length of the CDR3 is 14 residues. V dropped 4 bases and J dropped 1 base, with 11 bases sitting between them. CDR3 loop: CASSQTRGQETQYF. The CDR3 DNA follows: TGCGCCAGCAGCCAGACTAGGGGCCAAGAGACCCAGTACTTC.

The V call is TRBV5-1, the J call TRBJ2-2, with 7 positions matching TRBD1. V dropped 4 bases and J dropped 5; count of bases not matched to a gene: 8. The CDR3 has 15 residues. CDR1 and CDR2 (germline): SGHRS, YFSETQ. CDR3 bases: TGCGCCAGCAGCAAAAGACAGGGCGGGACCGGGGAGCTGTTTTTT. Translated, it gives CASSKRQGGTGELFF.

The chain links TRBV7-6 to TRBJ2-5; 8 bases line up with TRBD1. The CDR3 consists of 15 residues. Looked up from germline, CDR1 is SGHVS and CDR2 is FNYEAQ. Trimming took 3 bases from V and 2 from J; bases not matched to a gene: 5. The CDR3 DNA reads as TGTGCCAGCAGCTTCGGACAGGGTCCTCAAGAGACCCAGTACTTC. This sequence encodes CASSFGQGPQETQYF. Drawing the rest from reference TRBV7-6 and TRBJ2-5, the complete variable domain is GAGVSQSPRYKVTKRGQDVALRCDPISGHVSLYWYRQALGQGPEFLTYFNYEAQQDKSGLPNDRFSAERPEGSISTLTIQRTEQRDSAMYRCASSFGQGPQETQYFGPGTRLLVL.

A few counts support this clone. The rearrangement links TRBV9 to TRBJ2-5; perhaps TRBD2 as D (5 bases). V was shortened by 0 bases and J by 7 bases, with 13 bases between the two germline ends. Germline assignment: CDR1 SGDLS and CDR2 YYNGEE. The CDR3 runs 14 residues. The chain's CDR3 is CASSVDSVRGTQYF. Here the CDR3 DNA reads TGTGCCAGCAGCGTAGACTCCGTCCGGGGGACCCAGTACTTC.

In the case of this clone: Compared with germline, one end of the junction differs, possibly owing to a read error. Distinct nucleotide sequences in the sample also encode this CDR3. The V and J genes are TRBV25-1 and TRBJ1-2; D possibly corresponds to TRBD1 (6 bases). Germline-derived CDR1 and CDR2 are MGHDK and SYGVNS. The CDR3 is made up of 13 amino acids. The CDR3 spells CASSAGQHNGYTF. CDR3 nucleotides: TGTGCCAGCAGTGCGGGACAACACAACGGCTACACTTTC.